The sequence of this T cell receptor (beta chain) was determined in a study of T cells in localized non-small cell lung cancer. Study-wide results and caveats: Within adjacent lung there appeared a median 57 of the top 100 tumor clones. Uninvolved adjacent lung had the highest recorded T cell clonality, with tumor below it. Prolonged overall survival went with higher T cell density in the blood. Heterogeneity remains possible, as sequencing covered one tumor region only.

The repertoire was sequenced with immunoSEQ multiplex PCR; TCRdb's copy has only in-frame clones and lacks some. The sample carries about 53,000 clones, approximately 88% recorded once. With respect to this clone: Its antigen is unidentified.

Trimming cost V 2 bases and J 5 bases, with 8 bases left between them. Germline CDR1 and CDR2: MNHNS and SASEGT. The CDR3 extends over 13 amino acids. The chain carries TRBV6-1 and TRBJ2-3; D unclear. This TCR came from a man aged 35 to 70 with stage III lung adenocarcinoma. The input for sequencing was peripheral blood mononuclear cells, taken before any cancer treatment. In nucleotides, the CDR3 is TGTGCCAGCAGTGAATATTTATTAGATACGCAGTATTTT. As protein: CASSEYLLDTQYF.